The rows below give T cell receptor beta chains drawn from one sample of a study of memory CD4+ T cells and cytomegalovirus serostatus. This table comes from immunoSEQ multiplex PCR, and its TCRdb copy is limited to in-frame clones, with some not included. This table holds 46,000 or so clones, roughly 80% found once. What was sequenced was memory CD4+ T cells from blood. The receptor source for this set is an adult in good health and CMV-seronegative. Both conserved end residues are part of each CDR3. For some rows the clone size is stated as once, few or many, or as a class when expanded; others skip it.

>TRBV18|NA|TRBJ2-7
CASSPDSRTPSRAYEQYF
>TRBV19|NA|TRBJ1-5
CASIMGKSEGEQPQHF
>TRBV7-9|NA|TRBJ1-4
CASSLRRTSNEKLFF
>TRBV6-4|once|TRBJ2-1
CASSVNPIADSYNEQFF
>TRBV9|NA|TRBJ2-3
CASSGWDSRTDTQYF
>TRBV28|once|TRBJ2-2
CASSAGRGGELFF
>TRBV29-1|NA|TRBJ1-2
CSVVAVPNYGYTF
>TRBV19|NA|TRBJ1-2
CASRPGDGSDYGYTF
>TRBV4-3|once|TRBJ2-7
CASSQSWDITYEQYF
>TRBV7-9|once|TRBJ1-4
CASSFLEEKLFF